Presented here are 10 T cell receptor beta chains from one specimen sequenced in a study of blood T cells in healthy people across ages. Through a sample-barcoded 5' primer and a J-beta primer mix, a second PCR was run for about 7 to 12 cycles. TCRdb redid the calling of the 5' RACE reads with MiXCR, one entry per CDR3 protein. The data show hundreds of thousands of distinct CDR3 sequences, approximately 49% seen once. The sequencing input was blood. The receptor set was obtained from a man aged 30 to 45 in good health.

This sequence joins TRBV7-2 and TRBJ1-6; TRBD1 agrees at 7 bases. The CDR3 spans 15 residues. The J segment lost 6 bases and the V segment lost 5 bases, leaving 7 bases of the junction unmatched. Germline V gene data show CDR1 as SGHTA and CDR2 as FQGNSA. The CDR3 nucleotides read TGTGCCAGCAGCCCCCAACAGGGGTTTAATTCACCCCTCCACTTT. It yields the protein CASSPQQGFNSPLHF.

This clonotype showed up just a few times. A much larger clone lies one base from this, so it may be a read error. This rearrangement joins TRBV20-1 to TRBJ2-7; TRBD1 matches at 7 bases. The CDR3 is 14 residues long. Losses at the gene ends were 1 base for V and 6 bases for J; bases not matched to a gene: 9. Germline assignment: CDR1 DFQATT and CDR2 SNEGSKA (reference sequence). The CDR3 reads CSARAGQSGIEQYF. The CDR3, as DNA: TGCAGTGCTAGAGCGGGACAGAGTGGCATCGAGCAGTACTTC.

V and J are TRBV27 and TRBJ2-2; 7 nucleotides agree with TRBD1. J was trimmed by 0 bases and V by 2 bases; bases with no gene match: 9. Germline CDR1 and CDR2: MNHEY and SMNVEV (reference sequence). CDR3 length: 18 residues. The CDR3 protein is CASSLKVTGDANTGELFF. The DNA of the CDR3 is TGTGCCAGCAGTTTAAAGGTCACAGGGGACGCGAACACCGGGGAGCTGTTTTTT.

The CDR3 DNA follows: TGCGCCAGCAGCGTAAACGCGGGCAATCAGCCCCAGCATTTT. Its translation is CASSVNAGNQPQHF. V is TRBV4-1 and J is TRBJ1-5; D remains unclear. The CDR3 totals 14 residues. The germline CDR1 and CDR2 sequences are MGHRA and YSYEKL. V dropped 5 bases and J dropped 2 bases, with 10 bases sitting between them.

The sample holds a few counts of this clonotype. The V gene is TRBV5-1, the J gene TRBJ2-5; 7 bases are a match to TRBD1. The CDR3 runs to 15 residues. V lost 3 bases, J lost 2 bases, and 7 bases stayed unmatched. The germline V gene encodes CDR1 SGHRS and CDR2 YFSETQ. CDR3 loop: CASSWEGGEQETQYF. CDR3 DNA: TGCGCCAGCAGCTGGGAAGGGGGCGAACAAGAGACCCAGTACTTC.

The genes are TRBV20-1 and TRBJ2-1, with 14 bases fitting TRBD2. The CDR3 contains 14 residues. Looked up from germline, CDR1 is DFQATT and CDR2 is SNEGSKA (reference sequence). Germline trimming cut 6 bases from V and 7 bases from J; bases unmatched to any gene: 5. The CDR3 DNA reads TGCAGTGCCCTGACTAGCGGGGGGGGTAATGAGCAGTTCTTC. It specifies CSALTSGGGNEQFF.

A note on this clonotype: The junction departs from germline at one end; a sequencing error may be responsible. V and J are TRBV20-1 and TRBJ1-1, with no clear D. Germline CDR1 and CDR2: DFQATT and SNEGSKA (reference sequence). This CDR3 contains 16 residues. DNA of the CDR3: TGCAGTGCTCCCCTGCGCGGTCCTCGCATGAACGCTGAAGCTTTCTTT. Translation: CSAPLRGPRMNAEAFF.

This chain links TRBV20-1 with TRBJ1-1; TRBD1 might be the D (5 bases). The germline CDR1 and CDR2 sequences are DFQATT and SNEGSKA (reference sequence). Trimming pared 6 bases from V and 1 base from J, leaving 15 bases between. The CDR3 sequence is 14 residues long. Here the CDR3 reads CSAHERGGNTEAFF. In DNA, the CDR3 is TGCAGTGCCCATGAAAGGGGTGGGAACACTGAAGCTTTCTTT.

With respect to this clonotype: A read error may account for a junction end that differs from germline. J is TRBJ2-5 and V is TRBV5-1; D might be TRBD1 or TRBD2, each matching 5 bases. The CDR3 spans 17 residues. Germline CDR1 is SGHRS and CDR2 is YFSETQ. The CDR3 nucleotides are TGCCCCAGCAGCTTGGATCGGACTGGGGCCCTCCAAGAGACCCAGTACTTC. Its protein product is CPSSLDRTGALQETQYF.

This chain uses TRBV7-3 with TRBJ2-1; 13 nucleotides agree with TRBD2. Germline V gives CDR1 SGHTA, CDR2 FQGTGA. V shed 5 bases, J shed 6 bases, and the junction held 7 bases outside the gene matches. This CDR3 spans 16 amino acids. CDR3 coding DNA: TGTGCCAGCAGCCTCCTACTAGCGGGGGGGCTCAATGAGCAGTTCTTC. Amino acids: CASSLLLAGGLNEQFF. Supplemented by reference TRBV7-3 and TRBJ2-1, the full variable domain reads GAGVSQTPSNKVTEKGKYVELRCDPISGHTALYWYRQSLGQGPEFLIYFQGTGAADDSGLPNDRFFAVRPEGSVSTLKIQRTERGDSAVYLCASSLLLAGGLNEQFFGPGTRLTVL.